This T cell receptor beta chain was sequenced during a study of OX40 agonist ivuxolimab in advanced cancers. Study information: Patients were infused with ivuxolimab every 2 weeks at 0.01 to 10 mg/kg. The study's findings and limits: The specificity for antigen of the expanded peripheral T cells was not determined. Part of the nonresponder group also had normalized T-cell clonal expansion that was low. Clonal expansion by week 6 occurred in CD4+ and CD8+ blood T cells (at 0.1 to 3.0 mg/kg).

Profiled with immunoSEQ multiplex PCR; TCRdb holds only in-frame clones, not every one. This table has tens of thousands of clones, about 92% appearing once. This CDR3 comprises 12 residues. V was pared by 5 bases and J by 6 bases, with 9 bases between. Germline V gene lookup returns CDR1 LNHDA and CDR2 SQIVND (reference sequence). As for this clone: The target antigen is unknown.

The chain has TRBV19 and TRBJ2-3; D unresolved. Source: CD4+ or CD8+ T cells sorted from blood, taken in a trial of the OX40 agonist ivuxolimab. The clonotype was recovered from an adult with an advanced solid tumor such as melanoma, head and neck, liver or kidney cancer. Written as DNA, the CDR3 is TGTGCCAGTAGTGTTAGCTCGGATACGCAGTATTTT. This gives the protein CASSVSSDTQYF.